This TCR beta chain came from a study of blood T cell repertoires in COVID-19 (TCRdb year 2020). General notes on the study: Samples covering the acute and convalescent phases of COVID-19 were provided by collaborators in the United States, Italy and Spain. HLA class I and class II types, where available, came from metadata supplied by the sample provider rather than from assay-based typing. Samples came from the ongoing ImmuneRACE study (first 160 participants) plus 1,254 subjects from 6 global collaborators. Sample metadata almost always included a de-identified subject ID, COVID-19 status, age in years and sex. A freely available public database, intended as a resource for researchers studying the immune response to SARS-CoV-2, is where the repertoires were released. The material from the prospective study consisted of cDNA or gDNA derived from T cells, B-cell-depleted T cells, or PBMCs. Deeply sampled blood TCRbeta repertoires from subjects exposed to, actively infected with, or recovered from COVID-19 were included in the dataset. Results the study describes overall, beyond this receptor: The amount of clinical and demographic metadata varied by source and participant and was provided uncurated.

As for this clone: The clone's antigen remains unknown. Base quality data are lacking; no much larger clone is found one base away.

The germline V end is reduced by 6 bases and the J end by 5 bases; junction bases left unmatched: 1. From its cysteine to its phenylalanine, the CDR3 spans 11 amino acids. The only DNA kept is the CDR3, 33 bases in frame from the first base. According to the germline V gene (reference sequence), CDR1 reads DFQATT and CDR2 reads SNEGSKA. Collaborating institutions collected whole blood in K2EDTA tubes following their own protocols. Collaborator samples were shipped for TCRbeta analysis as frozen whole blood, isolated PBMCs, or DNA extracted from either sample type. The immunoSEQ Assay, a bias-controlled multiplex PCR, was used to amplify TCRbeta CDR3 regions from genomic DNA. Per the authors' processing: Within the assay, amplification of reference gene primers was used to estimate how many nucleated cells each sample contained. Sequence reads were collapsed and filtered to measure the absolute abundance of every unique TCRbeta CDR3 rearrangement. For each sample, productive Simpson clonality was calculated as the square root of Simpson's diversity index over productive rearrangements. TCRdb holds this immuneACCESS table with in-frame rearrangements only. Some clones are missing; in checked studies, unresolved V genes explain under half, and the rest has no known cause. That table furnishes V, J and clone size, whereas the DNA furnished D and trimming. This sample gives about 110,000 clones in total; over 60% of them show up just once. The ten top clones hold about 3.7% of the sample.

This sequence was found in a woman aged 80 or over with acute or convalescent COVID-19. The V and J genes are TRBV20-1 and TRBJ1-5, with 7 middle bases fitting TRBD1. The sample comprised peripheral blood. The CDR3 reads as follows: CSAGTDQPQHF. The nucleotides are TGCAGTGCGGGGACAGATCAGCCCCAGCATTTT.